This is a list of T cell receptor beta chains from one sample in a study of blood T cell repertoires in COVID-19. The method was immunoSEQ multiplex PCR; TCRdb's version includes in-frame clones alone and lacks a portion of them. The repertoire holds 52,000 or so clones, with roughly 89% as singletons. Material: peripheral blood. Receptors originate from a human donor in a cohort sampled during active COVID-19. Both conserved end residues are part of each CDR3. The order of the fields is clone size, CDR3 length, D gene, J gene, V gene, CDR3 DNA, CDR3 protein. D genes are given only for firm matches. Only some rows state a clone size, as once, few, many or a class for expanded clones.

.,16,TRBD1,TRBJ2-7,TRBV5-1,TGCGCCAGCAGCAGCCCCGGGACAGGGTTATCTCGCGAGCAGTACTTC,CASSSPGTGLSREQYF
.,16,.,TRBJ2-3,TRBV19,TGTGCCAGTAGCCTCACCTGGCGGCCTAGCACAGATACGCAGTATTTT,CASSLTWRPSTDTQYF
.,11,.,TRBJ2-7,TRBV6-5,TGTGCCAGCGGCAATTCCTACGAGCAGTACTTC,CASGNSYEQYF
.,16,.,TRBJ2-1,TRBV7-2,TGTGCCAGCAGCTCTTGGTCGGGCGGGGCACCCAATGAGCAGTTCTTC,CASSSWSGGAPNEQFF
.,15,.,TRBJ2-1,TRBV4-3,TGCGCCAGCAGCCAGGGGGGGCGACGAAACAATGAGCAGTTCTTC,CASSQGGRRNNEQFF
.,18,TRBD2,TRBJ2-3,TRBV11-3,TGTGCCAGCAGCCTGGGGACTAGCGGGATAGAGGTGACAGATACGCAGTATTTT,CASSLGTSGIEVTDTQYF
.,13,.,TRBJ2-5,TRBV19,TGTGCCAGTAGTATAGGTCAGGTTGGGACCCAGTACTTC,CASSIGQVGTQYF
.,14,TRBD1,TRBJ1-4,TRBV2,TGTGCCAGCAGGGGGACAGTGCCTAATGAAAAACTGTTTTTT,CASRGTVPNEKLFF
few,16,TRBD2,TRBJ2-1,TRBV19,TGTGCCAGTAGTATAGATCAAGCGGGAGATTACAATGAGCAGTTCTTC,CASSIDQAGDYNEQFF
once,11,.,TRBJ2-1,TRBV29-1,TGCAGCGTTTTCTCGGGTCATGAGCAGTTCTTC,CSVFSGHEQFF
few,15,.,TRBJ1-5,TRBV24-1,TGTGCCACCAGTGATGACCGACAGACGGATCAGCCCCAGCATTTT,CATSDDRQTDQPQHF
.,15,TRBD2,TRBJ2-1,TRBV7-2,TGTGCCAGCAGCTTAGGGACTAGTCGGTCCAATGAGCAGTTCTTC,CASSLGTSRSNEQFF
.,14,.,TRBJ2-1,TRBV30,TGTGCCTGGAGTGTGGGGGCGTCTTACAATGAGCAGTTCTTC,CAWSVGASYNEQFF
once,15,.,TRBJ1-1,TRBV6-5,TGTGCCAGCAGTTACTCTGGACACCTGAACACTGAAGCTTTCTTT,CASSYSGHLNTEAFF
.,16,TRBD2,TRBJ2-3,TRBV10-1,TGCGCCAGCAGTCCATTAGCGGGTAGGGACACAGATACGCAGTATTTT,CASSPLAGRDTDTQYF
once,16,TRBD1,TRBJ1-2,TRBV15,TGTGCCACCAGCAGAGGCATGACAGGGTACTCTCATGGCTACACCTTC,CATSRGMTGYSHGYTF
.,14,TRBD2,TRBJ2-1,TRBV5-1,TGCGCCAGCAGACATGCTAGCGGACACAATGAGCAGTTCTTC,CASRHASGHNEQFF
.,15,TRBD2,TRBJ2-1,TRBV5-6,TGTGCCAGCAGCTTATATAGCGGGAGTTACAATGAGCAGTTCTTC,CASSLYSGSYNEQFF
once,13,TRBD1,TRBJ2-7,TRBV12-3/TRBV12-4,TGTGCCAGCAGTTTCCAGGGGGCGGGGGAGCAGTACTTC,CASSFQGAGEQYF
.,18,TRBD2,TRBJ2-6,TRBV6-1,TGTGCCAGCAGTGCCCGGGGGGATCAGGCCCTCGGGGCCAACGTCCTGACTTTC,CASSARGDQALGANVLTF
.,16,.,TRBJ1-3,TRBV19,TGTGCCAGTAGACTCCTGCGGGGGGAGCCTGGAAACACCATATATTTT,CASRLLRGEPGNTIYF
.,14,.,TRBJ2-3,TRBV14,TGTGCCAGCAGCCAACCCCGGGGTGCAGATACGCAGTATTTT,CASSQPRGADTQYF
.,14,TRBD1,TRBJ2-7,TRBV28,TGTGCCACCTTACACGGGACAGGGAGCCGCGAGCAGTACTTC,CATLHGTGSREQYF
.,17,TRBD2,TRBJ2-3,TRBV19,TGTGCCAGTAGTAACGCAAGGACTAGCGGGACTTCAGATACGCAGTATTTT,CASSNARTSGTSDTQYF
few,19,TRBD2,TRBJ2-2,TRBV2,TGTGCCAGCAGTTACCCCTCCGGGGGGAGCGGACTAGGCGCCGGGGAGCTGTTTTTT,CASSYPSGGSGLGAGELFF
once,13,.,TRBJ1-1,TRBV24-1,TGTGCCACCAGTGCGCCCGGGGGCACTGAAGCTTTCTTT,CATSAPGGTEAFF
.,15,.,TRBJ1-5,TRBV18,TGTGCCAGCTCCCCGGGAGGGGCCGGCAATCAGCCCCAGCATTTT,CASSPGGAGNQPQHF
.,14,.,TRBJ2-1,TRBV18,TGTGCCAGCTCACCCGAGGAGGTGGGGAATGAGCAGTTCTTC,CASSPEEVGNEQFF
.,15,.,TRBJ2-3,TRBV9,TGTGCCAGCAGCGCACGACAGGCGGCCACAGATACGCAGTATTTT,CASSARQAATDTQYF
once,15,.,TRBJ1-4,TRBV21-1,TGTGCCAGCAGCAAACCGGGACAGTTAAATGAAAAACTGTTTTTT,CASSKPGQLNEKLFF
.,15,TRBD1,TRBJ1-1,TRBV6-6,TGTGCCAGCAGTGCTTGGACAGGACGGAACACTGAAGCTTTCTTT,CASSAWTGRNTEAFF
.,15,.,TRBJ2-6,TRBV7-3,TGTGCCAGCAGCACCCAAACTCTAGGGGCCAACGTCCTGACTTTC,CASSTQTLGANVLTF
.,16,.,TRBJ2-2,TRBV7-2,TGTGCCAGCAGCTTAGGGTTTAGGCGGGGCAGAGGGGAGCTGTTTTTT,CASSLGFRRGRGELFF
.,16,.,TRBJ2-1,TRBV6-5,TGTGCCAGCAGTTACTCAGCCGGAGGGGCGTCAAATGAGCAGTTCTTC,CASSYSAGGASNEQFF
few,16,TRBD1,TRBJ2-7,TRBV7-3,TGTGCCAGCAGCTCCCAACCCGGGACAGGGGGAAACGAGCAGTACTTC,CASSSQPGTGGNEQYF
.,15,TRBD2,TRBJ2-1,TRBV7-7,TGTGCCAGCAGCTTAACGAGCGGGAGAGGGGATGAGCAGTTCTTC,CASSLTSGRGDEQFF
few,12,.,TRBJ1-2,TRBV6-5,TGTGCCAGCAGCCCCGGCGAGGTGGGCTACACCTTC,CASSPGEVGYTF
.,16,TRBD1,TRBJ1-5,TRBV27,TGTGCCAGCAGTCCCCTGGACAGGGGGGCTGGCCAGCCCCAGCATTTT,CASSPLDRGAGQPQHF
.,15,.,TRBJ1-2,TRBV24-1,TGTGCCACCAGTGATTCTGGGACTCCTAACTATGGCTACACCTTC,CATSDSGTPNYGYTF
.,15,.,TRBJ2-1,TRBV11-3,TGTGCCAGCAGCTTCGGTGGGGCCGGTGGTAATGAGCAGTTCTTC,CASSFGGAGGNEQFF
once,15,TRBD1,TRBJ1-1,TRBV5-4,TGTGCCAGCAGCTTGGGGACAGGGGAGAACACTGAAGCTTTCTTT,CASSLGTGENTEAFF
.,15,.,TRBJ1-6,TRBV14,TGTGCCAGCAGCGCCCAGTCGGGGGATGATTCACCCCTCCACTTT,CASSAQSGDDSPLHF
.,14,TRBD1,TRBJ2-5,TRBV6-5,TGTGCCAGCAACCGACAGGGGACTCAAGAGACCCAGTACTTC,CASNRQGTQETQYF
.,16,TRBD2,TRBJ2-1,TRBV7-2,TGTGCCAGCAGCTTAGGGGGGCTAGCGGGGAGAAATGAGCAGTTCTTC,CASSLGGLAGRNEQFF
.,14,.,TRBJ2-2,TRBV7-3,TGTGCCAGCAGGGACTTGCCGAACACCGGGGAGCTGTTTTTT,CASRDLPNTGELFF
.,16,TRBD2,TRBJ2-2,TRBV2,TGTGCCAGCACAGCTAGCGGGAGTCGGAGCACCGGGGAGCTGTTTTTT,CASTASGSRSTGELFF
few,15,TRBD2,TRBJ2-1,TRBV7-3,TGTGCCAGCAGCCCGCTAGCGGGGGGGCCAGGTGAGCAGTTCTTC,CASSPLAGGPGEQFF
.,15,.,TRBJ1-6,TRBV6-5,TGTGCCAGCAGTTACTCGAACAGGGTCCGTTCACCCCTCCACTTT,CASSYSNRVRSPLHF
.,15,TRBD2,TRBJ2-5,TRBV5-4,TGTGCCAGCAGTCTTAGCGGGAGGACCGCCGAGACCCAGTACTTC,CASSLSGRTAETQYF
.,13,.,TRBJ2-1,TRBV19,TGTGCCAGTAGTATTTCACAGAGCCCTATAAGGTTCTTC,CASSISQSPIRFF
once,14,TRBD1,TRBJ1-1,TRBV7-9,TGTGCCAGCAGCTTCCTTGCGACAGGGTCTGAAGCTTTCTTT,CASSFLATGSEAFF
.,15,.,TRBJ1-1,TRBV5-1,TGCGCCAGCAGCTTGGGCCAGGCCCTAAACACTGAAGCTTTCTTT,CASSLGQALNTEAFF